This T cell receptor (beta chain) was sequenced in a study of vaccination and CD4 T cells after COVID-19. The overall study: Convalescent donors were composed of six males and four females, of whom two were Hispanic. Cells were stimulated with overlapping spike peptides from SARS-CoV-2, HCoV-NL63, HCoV-OC43 and HCoV-229E.

As to treatment: 10-day PBMC culture with coronavirus spike peptide pools or control peptides (ViraFEST assay). In the ViraFEST assay, peptide-pool expansion preceded TCR sequencing of expanded clonotypes. A note on this clonotype: What it binds is not known.

With the Oncomine TCR Beta short-read assay, DNA from cultured CD4+ T cells was sequenced. Investigators obtained genomic DNA by extraction from cultured CD4+ T cells. TCRdb reprocessed the PCR reads via MiXCR and lists one record per CDR3 protein. In the table there are approximately 11,000 distinct CDR3 sequences, more than 55% of which are singletons. The sequenced sample was CD4+ T cells from blood, cultured in vitro. This sequence originates from a human donor who had recovered from COVID-19.

The CDR3 here is CGGRSDDNEKLFF. As DNA, the CDR3 is TGCGGGGGCCGATCCGATGATAATGAAAAACTGTTTTTT. J is TRBJ1-4 and V is TRBV20-1; D possibly corresponds to TRBD1 (6 bases). CDR1 is DFQATT, CDR2 SNEGSKA, per germline (reference sequence). The CDR3 spans 13 residues.